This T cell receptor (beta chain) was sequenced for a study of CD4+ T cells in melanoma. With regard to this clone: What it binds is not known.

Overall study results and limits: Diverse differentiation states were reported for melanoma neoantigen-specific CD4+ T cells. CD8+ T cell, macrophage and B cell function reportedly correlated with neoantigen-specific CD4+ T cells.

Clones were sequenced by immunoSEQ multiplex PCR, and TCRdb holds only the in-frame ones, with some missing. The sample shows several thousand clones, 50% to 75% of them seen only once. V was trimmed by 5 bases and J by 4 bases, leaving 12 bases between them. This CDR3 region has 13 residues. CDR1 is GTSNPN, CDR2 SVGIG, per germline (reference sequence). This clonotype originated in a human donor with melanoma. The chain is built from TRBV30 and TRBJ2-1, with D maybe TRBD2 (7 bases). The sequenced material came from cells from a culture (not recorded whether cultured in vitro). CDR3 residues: CAWDGGPYNEQFF. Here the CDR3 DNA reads TGTGCCTGGGACGGGGGGCCATACAATGAGCAGTTCTTC.